This T cell receptor (beta chain) was documented in a study of blood T cell repertoires in COVID-19. Study-level information: PBMCs, B-cell-depleted T cells, or T cells provided the cDNA or gDNA that made up the material.

The V end lost 4 bases, the J end lost 1 base, and 23 bases lay between the germline ends. The CDR3 consists of 19 residues. Germline-derived CDR1 and CDR2 are LGHNA and YNFKEQ. This clone has a handful of counts. The Seattle site enrolled patients during active infection and followed them longitudinally. Sequencing used immunoSEQ multiplex PCR; TCRdb keeps in-frame clones, though not all of them. This table holds about 89,000 clones, about four fifths found once. Sequenced input: peripheral blood. The sequence was collected from a man aged 70 or older with COVID-19, enrolled during active disease. V gene TRBV4-2 combines with J gene TRBJ1-5; TRBD1 might be the D (5 bases). CDR3 sequence reads: CASSPELRTPTGSNQPQHF. The DNA of the CDR3 is TGTGCCAGCAGCCCCGAATTGCGGACACCGACCGGAAGCAATCAGCCCCAGCATTTT.